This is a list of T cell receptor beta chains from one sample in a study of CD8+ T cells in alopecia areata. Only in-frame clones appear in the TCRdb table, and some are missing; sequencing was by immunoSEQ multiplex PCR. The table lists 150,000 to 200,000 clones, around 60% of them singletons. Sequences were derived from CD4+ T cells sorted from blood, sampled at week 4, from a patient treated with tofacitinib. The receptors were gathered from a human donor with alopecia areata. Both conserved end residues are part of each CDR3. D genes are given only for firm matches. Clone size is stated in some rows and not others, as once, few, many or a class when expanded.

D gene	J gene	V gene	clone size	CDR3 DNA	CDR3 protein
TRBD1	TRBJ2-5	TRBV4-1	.	TGCGCCAGCAGCCAATATACAGGGGGCGGGCAAGAGACCCAGTACTTC	CASSQYTGGGQETQYF
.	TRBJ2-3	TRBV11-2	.	TGTGCCAGCCGGGAAATCCGTCGAATCACAGATACGCAGTATTTT	CASREIRRITDTQYF
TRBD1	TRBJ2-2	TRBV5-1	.	TGCGCCAGCAGCCCGAGACAGGGGAAAAGCACCGGGGAGCTGTTTTTT	CASSPRQGKSTGELFF
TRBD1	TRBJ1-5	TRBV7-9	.	TGTGCCAGCAGCCCGACAGGGTATGGGAATCAGCCCCAGCATTTT	CASSPTGYGNQPQHF
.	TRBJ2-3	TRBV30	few	TGTGCCTGGAGCCTCCTAGGGGGTAGCACAGATACGCAGTATTTT	CAWSLLGGSTDTQYF
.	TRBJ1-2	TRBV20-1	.	TGCAGTGCCCCTAACTATGGCTACACCTTC	CSAPNYGYTF
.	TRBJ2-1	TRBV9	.	TGTGCCAGCAGCGTAGAAGTCGGGGGGCCGAGAAGTCGGAATGAGCAGTTCTTC	CASSVEVGGPRSRNEQFF
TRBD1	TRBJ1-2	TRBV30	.	TGTGCCAGGGACAGCAAACTGGCGGGCTACACCTTC	CARDSKLAGYTF
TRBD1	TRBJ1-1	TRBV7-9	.	TGTGCCAGCAGCTTAACCTTACAGGGGCCGAACACTGAAGCTTTCTTT	CASSLTLQGPNTEAFF
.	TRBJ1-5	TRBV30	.	TGTGCCTGGACGAGAGGGCAGGGAAATCAGCCCCAGCATTTT	CAWTRGQGNQPQHF
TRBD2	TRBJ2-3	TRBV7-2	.	TGTGCCAGCAGCGGGGGTAGCGGGGACCAGTATTTT	CASSGGSGDQYF
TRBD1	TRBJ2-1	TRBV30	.	TGTGCCTGGAACAGGGGGCGGCTCCTCCACGACGAGCAGTTCTTC	CAWNRGRLLHDEQFF
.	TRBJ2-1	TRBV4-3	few	TGCGCCAGCAGCCAAGACCTATTGTGGAGTGAGCAGTTCTTC	CASSQDLLWSEQFF